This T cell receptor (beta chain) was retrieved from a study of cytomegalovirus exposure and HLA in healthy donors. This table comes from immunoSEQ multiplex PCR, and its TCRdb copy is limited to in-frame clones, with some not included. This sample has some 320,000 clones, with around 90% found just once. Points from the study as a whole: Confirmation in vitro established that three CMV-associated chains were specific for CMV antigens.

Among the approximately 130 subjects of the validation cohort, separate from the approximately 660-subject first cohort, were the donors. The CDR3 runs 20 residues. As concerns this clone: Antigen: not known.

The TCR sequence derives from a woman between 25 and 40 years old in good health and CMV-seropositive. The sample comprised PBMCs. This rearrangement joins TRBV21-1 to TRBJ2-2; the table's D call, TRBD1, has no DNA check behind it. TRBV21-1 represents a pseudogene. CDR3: CASSGCPGADRAKNTGELFF. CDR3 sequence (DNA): TGTGCCAGCAGCGGATGTCCCGGGGCGGACAGGGCGAAAAACACCGGGGAGCTGTTTTTT.